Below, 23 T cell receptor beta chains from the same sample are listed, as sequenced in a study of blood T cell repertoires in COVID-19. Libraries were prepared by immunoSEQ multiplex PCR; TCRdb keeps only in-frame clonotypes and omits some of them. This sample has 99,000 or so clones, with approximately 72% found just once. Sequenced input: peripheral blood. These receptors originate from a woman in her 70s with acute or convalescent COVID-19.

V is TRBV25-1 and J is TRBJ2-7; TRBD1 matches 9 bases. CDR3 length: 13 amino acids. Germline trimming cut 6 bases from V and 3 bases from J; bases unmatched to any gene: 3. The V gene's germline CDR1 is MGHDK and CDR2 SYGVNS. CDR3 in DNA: TGTGCCAGCAGAGGACAGGGGCACTACGAGCAGTACTTC. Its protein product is CASRGQGHYEQYF.

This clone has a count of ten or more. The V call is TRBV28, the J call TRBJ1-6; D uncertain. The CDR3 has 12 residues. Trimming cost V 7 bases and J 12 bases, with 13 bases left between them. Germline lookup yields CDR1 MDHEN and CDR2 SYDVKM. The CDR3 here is CASTNNRGPLHF. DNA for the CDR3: TGTGCCAGCACTAACAACCGGGGACCCCTCCACTTT.

CDR3: CASSQDRLRGGSYNEQFF. Written as DNA, the CDR3 is TGCGCCAGCAGCCAAGATAGGTTGCGGGGGGGATCCTACAATGAGCAGTTCTTC. The chain uses TRBV4-3 and TRBJ2-1; 9 bases line up with TRBD2. In germline, CDR1 is LGHNA, CDR2 YSLEER. This CDR3 has 18 residues. Germline trimming cut 0 bases from V and 1 base from J; bases unmatched to any gene: 7.

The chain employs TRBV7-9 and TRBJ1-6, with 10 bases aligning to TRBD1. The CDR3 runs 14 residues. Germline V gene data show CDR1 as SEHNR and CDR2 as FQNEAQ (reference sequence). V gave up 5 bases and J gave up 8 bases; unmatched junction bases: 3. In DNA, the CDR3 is TGTGCCAGCAGCCCAGGGACAGGGGATTCACCCCTCCACTTT. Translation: CASSPGTGDSPLHF.

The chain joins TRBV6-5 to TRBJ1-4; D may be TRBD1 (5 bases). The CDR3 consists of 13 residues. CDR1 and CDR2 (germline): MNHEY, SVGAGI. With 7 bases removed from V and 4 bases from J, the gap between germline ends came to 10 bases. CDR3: CASTGGFNEKLFF. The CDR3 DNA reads TGTGCCAGCACCGGGGGTTTTAATGAAAAACTGTTTTTT.

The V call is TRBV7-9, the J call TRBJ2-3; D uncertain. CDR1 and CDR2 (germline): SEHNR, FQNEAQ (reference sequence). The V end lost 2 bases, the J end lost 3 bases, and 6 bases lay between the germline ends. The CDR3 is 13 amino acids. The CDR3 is CASSLLQTDTQYF. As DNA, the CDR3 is TGTGCCAGCAGCTTACTCCAGACAGATACGCAGTATTTT. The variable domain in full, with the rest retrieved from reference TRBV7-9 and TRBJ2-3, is DTGVSQNPRHKITKRGQNVTFRCDPISEHNRLYWYRQTLGQGPEFLTYFQNEAQLEKSRLLSDRFSAERPKGSFSTLEIQRTEQGDSAMYLCASSLLQTDTQYFGPGTRLTVL.

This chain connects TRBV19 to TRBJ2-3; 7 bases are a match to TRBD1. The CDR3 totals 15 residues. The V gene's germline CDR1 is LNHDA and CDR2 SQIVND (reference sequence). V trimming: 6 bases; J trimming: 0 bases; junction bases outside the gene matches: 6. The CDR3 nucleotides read TGTGCCAGTAGCCTGGGGACAGCCAGCACAGATACGCAGTATTTT. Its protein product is CASSLGTASTDTQYF.

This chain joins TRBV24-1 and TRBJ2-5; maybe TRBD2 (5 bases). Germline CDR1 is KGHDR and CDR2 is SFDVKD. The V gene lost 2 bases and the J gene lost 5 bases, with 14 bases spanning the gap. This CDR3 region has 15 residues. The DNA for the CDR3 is TGTGCCACCAGTGATTGGAGGCTAAAAGAGGAGACCCAGTACTTC. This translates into CATSDWRLKEETQYF.

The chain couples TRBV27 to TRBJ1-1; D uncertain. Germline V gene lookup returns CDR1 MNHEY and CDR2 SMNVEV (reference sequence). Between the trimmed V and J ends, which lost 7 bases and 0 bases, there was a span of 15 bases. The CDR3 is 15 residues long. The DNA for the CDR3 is TGTGCCAGCAATAGGTTATCCGGGATGAACACTGAAGCTTTCTTT. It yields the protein CASNRLSGMNTEAFF.

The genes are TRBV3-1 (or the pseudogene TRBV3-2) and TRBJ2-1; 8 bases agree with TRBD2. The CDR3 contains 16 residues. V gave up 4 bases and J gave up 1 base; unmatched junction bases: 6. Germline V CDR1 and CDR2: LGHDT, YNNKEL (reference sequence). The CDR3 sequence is CASSPPSGLSYNEQFF. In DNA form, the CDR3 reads TGTGCCAGCAGCCCCCCTAGCGGGCTGTCCTACAATGAGCAGTTCTTC.

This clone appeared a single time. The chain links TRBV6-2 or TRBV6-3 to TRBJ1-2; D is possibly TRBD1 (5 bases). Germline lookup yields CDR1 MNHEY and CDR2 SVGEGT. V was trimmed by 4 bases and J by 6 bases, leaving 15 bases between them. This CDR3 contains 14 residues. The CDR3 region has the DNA TGTGCCAGCAGTTCGACAGTGATCTCTCATGGCTACACCTTC. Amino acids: CASSSTVISHGYTF.

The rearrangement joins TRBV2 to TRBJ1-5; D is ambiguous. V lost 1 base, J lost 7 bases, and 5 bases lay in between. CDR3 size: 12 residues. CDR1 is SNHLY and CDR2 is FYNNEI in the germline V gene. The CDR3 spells CASSEGGQPQHF. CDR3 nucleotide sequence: TGTGCCAGCAGTGAAGGAGGGCAGCCCCAGCATTTT.

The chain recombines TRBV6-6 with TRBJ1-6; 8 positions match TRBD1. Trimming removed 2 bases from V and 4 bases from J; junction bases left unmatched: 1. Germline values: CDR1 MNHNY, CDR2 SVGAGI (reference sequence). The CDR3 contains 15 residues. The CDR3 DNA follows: TGTGCCAGCAGTTACAGGACAGGGTATAATTCACCCCTCCACTTT. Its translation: CASSYRTGYNSPLHF.

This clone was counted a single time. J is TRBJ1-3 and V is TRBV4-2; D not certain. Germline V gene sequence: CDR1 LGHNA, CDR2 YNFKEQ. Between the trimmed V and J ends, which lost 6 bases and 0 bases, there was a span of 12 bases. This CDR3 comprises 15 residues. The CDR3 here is CASSREGYSGNTIYF. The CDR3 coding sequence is TGTGCCAGCAGTCGGGAGGGTTACTCTGGAAACACCATATATTTT.

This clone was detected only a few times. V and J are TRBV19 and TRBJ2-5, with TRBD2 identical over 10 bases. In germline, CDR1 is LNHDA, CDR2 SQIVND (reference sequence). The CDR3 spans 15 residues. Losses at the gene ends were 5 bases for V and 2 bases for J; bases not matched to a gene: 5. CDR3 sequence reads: CASSPRTSGQETQYF. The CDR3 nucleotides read TGTGCCAGTAGTCCCCGGACTAGCGGACAAGAGACCCAGTACTTC. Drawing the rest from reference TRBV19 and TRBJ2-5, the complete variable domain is DGGITQSPKYLFRKEGQNVTLSCEQNLNHDAMYWYRQDPGQGLRLIYYSQIVNDFQKGDIAEGYSVSREKKESFPLTVTSAQKNPTAFYLCASSPRTSGQETQYFGPGTRLLVL.

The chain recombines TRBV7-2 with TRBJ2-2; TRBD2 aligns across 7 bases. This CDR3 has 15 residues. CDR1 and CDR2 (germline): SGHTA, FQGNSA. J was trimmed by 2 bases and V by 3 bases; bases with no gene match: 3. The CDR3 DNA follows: TGTGCCAGCAGCTTCCGGGGGGTCAACACCGGGGAGCTGTTTTTT. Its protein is CASSFRGVNTGELFF.

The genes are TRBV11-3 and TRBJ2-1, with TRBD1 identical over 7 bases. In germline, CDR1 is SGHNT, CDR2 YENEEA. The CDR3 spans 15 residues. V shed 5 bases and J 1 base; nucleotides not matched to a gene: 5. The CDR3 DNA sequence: TGTGCCAGCAGCCCAAGACAGGGTTCCTACAATGAGCAGTTCTTC. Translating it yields CASSPRQGSYNEQFF.

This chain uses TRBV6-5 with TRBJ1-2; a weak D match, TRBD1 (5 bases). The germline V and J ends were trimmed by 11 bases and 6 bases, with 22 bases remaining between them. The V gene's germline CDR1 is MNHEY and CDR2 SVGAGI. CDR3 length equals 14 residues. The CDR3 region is CARIAGGGGNGYTF. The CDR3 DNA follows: TGTGCCCGCATCGCGGGGGGGGGAGGGAATGGCTACACCTTC.

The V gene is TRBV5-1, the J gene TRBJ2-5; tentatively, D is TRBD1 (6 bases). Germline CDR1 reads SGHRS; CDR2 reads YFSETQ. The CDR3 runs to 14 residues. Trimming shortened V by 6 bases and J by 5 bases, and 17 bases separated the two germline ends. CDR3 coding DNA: TGCGCCAGCAAAGTCGGGACAACGGACGAGACCCAGTACTTC. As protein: CASKVGTTDETQYF.

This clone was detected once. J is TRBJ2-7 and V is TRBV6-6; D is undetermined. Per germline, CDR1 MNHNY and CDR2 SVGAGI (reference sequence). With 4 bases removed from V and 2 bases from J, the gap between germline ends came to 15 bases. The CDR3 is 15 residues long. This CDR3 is CASSSPRGRAYEQYF. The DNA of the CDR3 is TGTGCCAGCAGTTCCCCCCGCGGCAGAGCCTACGAGCAGTACTTC.

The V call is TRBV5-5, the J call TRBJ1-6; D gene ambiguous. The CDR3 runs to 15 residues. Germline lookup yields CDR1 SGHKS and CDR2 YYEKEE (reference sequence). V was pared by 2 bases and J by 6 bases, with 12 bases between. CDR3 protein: CASSFLDKPNSPLHF. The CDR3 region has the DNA TGTGCCAGCAGCTTTCTAGATAAGCCTAATTCACCCCTCCACTTT.

The chain's CDR3 is CASSHYTRGSRKVNTEAFF. In DNA form, the CDR3 reads TGTGCCAGCAGCCACTACACAAGAGGTTCTAGAAAGGTGAACACTGAAGCTTTCTTT. The rearrangement links TRBV3-1 (or the pseudogene TRBV3-2) to TRBJ1-1, with D uncertain. The CDR3 sequence is 19 residues long. V was trimmed by 3 bases and J by 0 bases, leaving 23 bases between them. Germline lookup yields CDR1 LGHDT and CDR2 YNNKEL (reference sequence).

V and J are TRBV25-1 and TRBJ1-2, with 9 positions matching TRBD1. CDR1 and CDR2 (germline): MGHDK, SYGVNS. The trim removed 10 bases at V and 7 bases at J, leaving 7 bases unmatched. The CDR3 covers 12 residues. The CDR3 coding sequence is TGTGCCACCGGGACAGGGACGTCTGGCTACACCTTC. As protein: CATGTGTSGYTF.